This T cell receptor (beta chain) was identified in a study of T cell responses to AZD1222 COVID-19 vaccine. TCRdb keeps only in-frame clones here, not all; method: immunoSEQ multiplex PCR. The table includes some 170,000 clones, approximately 88% detected once. Notes on this clone: The antigen is undetermined.

Study conclusions and caveats: Repertoire collection took place solely once the T cell response had peaked. Mapped onto spike, vaccine-associated CD4 TCRs spanned it and were dominant at 160-218 and 743-854. Most donors were white British, females outnumbered males, and clonal diversity was possibly underestimated.

This CDR3 comprises 19 residues. The specimen was peripheral blood, collected on day 0 of AZD1222 vaccination. This chain joins TRBV21-1 and TRBJ2-1; the table gives TRBD2 as D, unverified against the DNA. TRBV21-1 is tagged as a pseudogene. The origin of this receptor is an adult in good health. CDR3 sequence (DNA): TGTGCCAGCAGCAAAGCGCTTGGGAGGCCTAGCTCTTCCTACAATGAGCAGTTCTTC. It translates to CASSKALGRPSSSYNEQFF.